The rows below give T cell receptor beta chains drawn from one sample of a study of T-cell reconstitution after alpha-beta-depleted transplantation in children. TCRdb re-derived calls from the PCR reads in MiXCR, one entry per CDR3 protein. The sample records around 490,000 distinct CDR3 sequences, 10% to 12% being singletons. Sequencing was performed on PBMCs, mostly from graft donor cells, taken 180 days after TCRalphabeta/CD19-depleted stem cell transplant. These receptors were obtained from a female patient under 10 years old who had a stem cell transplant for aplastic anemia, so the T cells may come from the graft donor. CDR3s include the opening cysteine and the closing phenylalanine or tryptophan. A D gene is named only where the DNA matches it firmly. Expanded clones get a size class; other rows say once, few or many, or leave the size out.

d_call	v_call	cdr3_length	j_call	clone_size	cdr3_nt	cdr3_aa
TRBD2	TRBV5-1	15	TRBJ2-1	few	TGCGCCAGCAGTTCACTAGCGCCCTCCTACAATGAGCAGTTCTTC	CASSSLAPSYNEQFF
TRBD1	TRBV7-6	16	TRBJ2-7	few	TGTGCCAGCAGCTCCCTCTTCACAGGGGCATTCTACGAGCAGTACTTC	CASSSLFTGAFYEQYF
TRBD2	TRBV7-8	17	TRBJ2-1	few	TGTGCCAGCAGCCACTTTGCTAGCGGGAAAACCTACAATGAGCAGTTCTTC	CASSHFASGKTYNEQFF
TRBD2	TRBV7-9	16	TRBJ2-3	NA	TGTGCCAGCAGCTTGCGAGCGGGAGTGGTTCTAGATACGCAGTATTTT	CASSLRAGVVLDTQYF
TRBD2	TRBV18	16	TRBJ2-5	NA	TGTGCCAGCTCACCACTAACGACTAGCGGGACGGAGACCCAGTACTTC	CASSPLTTSGTETQYF
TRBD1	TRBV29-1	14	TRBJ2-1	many	TGCAGCGCCGAACCGGGACAGGGGTACAATGAGCAGTTCTTC	CSAEPGQGYNEQFF
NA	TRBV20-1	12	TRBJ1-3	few	TGCAGTGCTAGAGAAAGGGCCCACACCATATATTTT	CSARERAHTIYF
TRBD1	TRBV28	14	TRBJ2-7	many	TGTGCCAGCAGGGCCGGGACAGGTATTTACGAGCAGTACTTC	CASRAGTGIYEQYF
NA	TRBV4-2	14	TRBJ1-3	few	TGTGCCAGCAGCCAAGATATGCCTGGAAACACCATATATTTT	CASSQDMPGNTIYF
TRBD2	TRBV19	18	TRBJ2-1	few	TGTGCCAGTAGTAAGTGGCCGCCGGGGCTAGCGGAAAACAATGAGCAGTTCTTC	CASSKWPPGLAENNEQFF
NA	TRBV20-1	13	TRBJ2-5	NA	TGCAGTGCTAGAGCGGCAACTAAAGAGACCCAGTACTTC	CSARAATKETQYF
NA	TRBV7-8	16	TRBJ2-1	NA	TGTGCCAGCAGCTTGAGACTAGAGATCTCCTACAATGAGCAGTTCTTC	CASSLRLEISYNEQFF
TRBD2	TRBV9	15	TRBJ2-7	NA	TGTGCCAGCAGCTATAGCGGAGGGAGGGCCTACGAGCAGTACTTC	CASSYSGGRAYEQYF
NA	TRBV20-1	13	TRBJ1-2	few	TGCAGTGCTCCCGGGGGGGGTAACTATGGCTACACCTTC	CSAPGGGNYGYTF
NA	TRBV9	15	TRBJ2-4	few	TGTGCCAGCAGCCATCCCGACTCTCCAAAAAACATTCAGTACTTC	CASSHPDSPKNIQYF
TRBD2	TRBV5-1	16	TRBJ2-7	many	TGCGCCAGCAGCTTTGGGACTAGCTCACCTGACTACGAGCAGTACTTC	CASSFGTSSPDYEQYF
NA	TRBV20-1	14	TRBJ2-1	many	TGCAGTGCTAGATCTCAACAGGGCTACAATGAGCAGTTCTTC	CSARSQQGYNEQFF
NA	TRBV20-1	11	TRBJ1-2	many	TGCAGTGCCGGGGGTGGTGCCGGCTACACCTTC	CSAGGGAGYTF
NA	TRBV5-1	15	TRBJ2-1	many	TGCGCCAGCAGCTTGATCTATGCCGCCAACGATGAGCAGTTCTTC	CASSLIYAANDEQFF
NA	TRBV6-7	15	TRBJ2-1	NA	TGTGCCAGCAGTTACTCGACAGGCTCCTACAATGAGCAGTTCTTC	CASSYSTGSYNEQFF
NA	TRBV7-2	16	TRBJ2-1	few	TGTGCCAGCAGCTCGTCTTGGGGCGGCACCTACAATGAGCAGTTCTTC	CASSSSWGGTYNEQFF
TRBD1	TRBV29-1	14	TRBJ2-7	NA	TGCAGCGTTGTTTGGGACAGGGGCTCCTACGAGCAGTACTTC	CSVVWDRGSYEQYF
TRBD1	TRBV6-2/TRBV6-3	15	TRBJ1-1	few	TGTGCCAGCAGTTACCCACGACAGGGGAACACTGAAGCTTTCTTT	CASSYPRQGNTEAFF
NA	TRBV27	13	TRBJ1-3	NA	TGTGCCAGCAGATTAATCGCTGGAAACACCATATATTTT	CASRLIAGNTIYF
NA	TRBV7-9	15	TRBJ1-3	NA	TGTGCCAGCAGCTCCAGAGCGCTCTCTGGAAACACCATATATTTT	CASSSRALSGNTIYF
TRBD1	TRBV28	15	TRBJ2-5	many	TGTGCCAGCAGTATTCTGGACAGGGGGGATAGTACCCAGTACTTC	CASSILDRGDSTQYF
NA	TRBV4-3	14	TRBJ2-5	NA	TGCGCCAGCAGCCGGGCTTTGGGTGGGGAGACCCAGTACTTC	CASSRALGGETQYF
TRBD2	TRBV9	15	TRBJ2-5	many	TGTGCCAGCAGCGTAGGACTAGCGGGAAGGGAGACCCAGTACTTC	CASSVGLAGRETQYF
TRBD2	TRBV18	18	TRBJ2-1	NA	TGTGCCAGCTCACCTGGGACTAGCGGGGCATGGGTCTACAATGAGCAGTTCTTC	CASSPGTSGAWVYNEQFF
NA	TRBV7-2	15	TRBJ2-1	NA	TGTGCCAGCAGCGGGGCGGCGGGACCCTACAATGAGCAGTTCTTC	CASSGAAGPYNEQFF
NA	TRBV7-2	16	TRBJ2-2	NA	TGTGCCAGCAGCTTCTTCACCGGGGGATCGGCCGGGGAGCTGTTTTTT	CASSFFTGGSAGELFF
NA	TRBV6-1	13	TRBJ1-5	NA	TGTGCCAGCAGCCTAAAGGGGTTTCAGCCCCAGCATTTT	CASSLKGFQPQHF
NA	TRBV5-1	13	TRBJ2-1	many	TGCGCCAGCGGACGGCTAGCCTGGGGTGAGCAGTTCTTC	CASGRLAWGEQFF
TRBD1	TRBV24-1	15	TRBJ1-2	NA	TGTGCCACCAGTGAGCCGGGACAGGGGCCGGATGGCTACACCTTC	CATSEPGQGPDGYTF
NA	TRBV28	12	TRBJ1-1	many	TGTGCCAGCAGTGTCGCACAGATTGAAGCTTTCTTT	CASSVAQIEAFF
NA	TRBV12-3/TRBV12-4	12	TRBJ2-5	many	TGTGCCAGCAGTTCCAGATTGGAGACCCAGTACTTC	CASSSRLETQYF
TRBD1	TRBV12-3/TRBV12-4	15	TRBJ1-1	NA	TGTGCCAGCAGTTACCGGACAGGGGGGAACACTGAAGCTTTCTTT	CASSYRTGGNTEAFF
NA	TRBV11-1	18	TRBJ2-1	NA	TGTGCCAGCAGCTTAAGGGACGTGAGCGAGAAACAGGGCAATGAGCAGTTCTTC	CASSLRDVSEKQGNEQFF
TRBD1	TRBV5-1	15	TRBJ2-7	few	TGCGCCAGCAGCCAGACGGACAGGGGGCGCTTCGAGCAGTACTTC	CASSQTDRGRFEQYF
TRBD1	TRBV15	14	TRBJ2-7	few	TGTGCCACCAGCGGGGGACAGGGTGCCCACGAGCAGTACTTC	CATSGGQGAHEQYF